The present T cell receptor beta chain was sequenced within a study of blood T cells in healthy people across ages. Overall study results and limits: Since the PBMCs were unsorted, naive and antigen-experienced cells could not be conclusively compared.

The junction had 9 bases not matched to a gene; V was cut back by 5 bases and J by 7 bases. The CDR3 has 15 amino acids. Points on this clonotype: What it binds is not known.

Through a sample-barcoded 5' primer and a J-beta primer mix, a second PCR was run for roughly 6 to 11 cycles. From each sample, at least 2.5 million paired-end reads containing CDR3 were obtained. Each CDR3 protein is one row after TCRdb ran MiXCR on the 5' RACE reads. Of 1,300,000 or so distinct CDR3 sequences in the sample, approximately 63% were seen once. Input material: blood. This sequence joins TRBV12-3 or TRBV12-4 and TRBJ1-4, with TRBD1 matching over 8 bases. This TCR was recovered from a man between 18 and 35 years old in good health. CDR3 sequence: CASSLRTGRGEKLFF. CDR3 coding DNA: TGTGCCAGCAGTCTCCGGACAGGGAGAGGTGAAAAACTGTTTTTT.